The 14 T cell receptor beta chains below all came from one sample that was sequenced in a study of identical twins. TCRdb reprocessed the 5' RACE reads with MiXCR, giving one entry per CDR3 protein. The table includes roughly 250,000 distinct CDR3 sequences, roughly an eighth detected once. Specimen: memory (CD45RO+) T cells sorted from blood. The source of these receptors is a woman between 18 and 29 years old in good health.

This clonotype has just a few counts. The chain employs TRBV5-1 and TRBJ2-2, with unresolved D. The V end was cut by 5 bases, the J end by 2 bases, with 10 bases between. Per the germline V gene, CDR1 is SGHRS and CDR2 is YFSETQ. This CDR3 has 14 amino acids. The CDR3 DNA reads TGCGCCAGCAGAGCTTACCACAACACCGGGGAGCTGTTTTTT. It yields the protein CASRAYHNTGELFF.

The gene calls are TRBV5-6 and TRBJ2-3; no clear D gene. This CDR3 comprises 13 residues. Per the germline V gene, CDR1 is SGHDT and CDR2 is YYEEEE. Trimming pared 4 bases from V and 6 bases from J, leaving 12 bases between. CDR3 DNA sequence: TGTGCCAGCAGCCGCGTGACTCCGGATACGCAGTATTTT. Amino acids: CASSRVTPDTQYF.

This clonotype has just a few counts. The chain couples TRBV20-1 to TRBJ1-6, with 7 bases that match TRBD1. Looked up from germline, CDR1 is DFQATT and CDR2 is SNEGSKA (reference sequence). V lost 0 bases, J lost 7 bases, and 3 bases stayed unmatched. The CDR3 has 14 residues. CDR3 sequence (DNA): TGCAGTGCTAGAGAGGGACAGCCAAATTCACCCCTCCACTTT. It translates to CSAREGQPNSPLHF.

This rearrangement joins TRBV11-1 to TRBJ2-5; 11 bases map to TRBD2. CDR1 and CDR2 (germline): SGHAT, FQDESV (reference sequence). With 2 bases clipped from V and 5 bases from J, the junction kept 13 bases outside the gene matches. The length of the CDR3 is 18 residues. The CDR3 loop reads CASSLNRLAGSGRETQYF. CDR3 nucleotides: TGTGCCAGCAGCTTAAACCGACTAGCGGGGAGTGGACGGGAGACCCAGTACTTC.

This clonotype has just a few counts. The chain recombines TRBV20-1 with TRBJ2-3; no firm D call. The V end lost 8 bases, the J end lost 6 bases, and 12 bases lay between the germline ends. Germline-derived CDR1 and CDR2 are DFQATT and SNEGSKA (reference sequence). This CDR3 comprises 11 residues. CDR3 sequence: CSPGFEDTQYF. Written as DNA, the CDR3 is TGCAGTCCCGGGTTCGAGGATACGCAGTATTTT.

This clonotype was seen many times. The chain couples TRBV7-2 to TRBJ1-3; D gene uncertain. Trimming stripped 3 bases from V and 0 bases from J, with 9 bases between. The germline V gene has CDR1 SGHTA and CDR2 FQGNSA. The length of the CDR3 is 15 residues. The CDR3 DNA reads as TGTGCCAGCAGCTTCCCAAAGGGCTCTGGAAACACCATATATTTT. Its translation is CASSFPKGSGNTIYF.

This chain joins TRBV5-1 and TRBJ2-1, with 10 bases identical to TRBD2. V lost 4 bases to trimming and J lost 8 bases; unmatched junction nucleotides: 9. The CDR3 has 15 amino acids. Per germline, CDR1 SGHRS and CDR2 YFSETQ. The CDR3 DNA sequence: TGCGCCAGCAGCCCCCCTAGCGGGAGCGTTGATGAGCAGTTCTTC. Translated: CASSPPSGSVDEQFF.

This clonotype has a handful of counts. J is TRBJ1-2 and V is TRBV14, with D possibly TRBD1 on 5 matching bases. CDR1 is SGHDN, CDR2 FVKESK, per germline. The CDR3 covers 15 residues. Between the trimmed V and J ends, which lost 0 bases and 7 bases, there was a span of 15 bases. The CDR3 spells CASSQDMRGVGGYTF. In DNA, the CDR3 is TGTGCCAGCAGCCAAGATATGAGGGGCGTCGGTGGCTACACCTTC. The whole variable domain, remainder taken from reference TRBV14 and TRBJ1-2, is EAGVTQFPSHSVIEKGQTVTLRCDPISGHDNLYWYRRVMGKEIKFLLHFVKESKQDESGMPNNRFLAERTGGTYSTLKVQPAELEDSGVYFCASSQDMRGVGGYTFGSGTRLTVV.

The genes are TRBV5-1 and TRBJ2-2; maybe TRBD2 (6 bases). The CDR3 has 16 residues. Germline loops: CDR1 SGHRS, CDR2 YFSETQ. Trimming took 2 bases from V and 7 from J, leaving 18 bases between them. CDR3 DNA sequence: TGCGCCAGCAGCTTTAGCGGAAAACGACTTGGCGGGGAGCTGTTTTTT. The encoded protein is CASSFSGKRLGGELFF.

This clonotype showed up just a few times. Here the CDR3 DNA reads TGCAGTGCTACCGGAGACAGGGCTGTTGAGCAGTTCTTC. As protein: CSATGDRAVEQFF. This chain links TRBV20-1 with TRBJ2-1; 7 bases align to TRBD1. With 4 bases clipped from V and 9 bases from J, the junction kept 9 bases outside the gene matches. In germline, CDR1 is DFQATT, CDR2 SNEGSKA (reference sequence). This CDR3 has 13 residues.

The chain is built from TRBV3-1 and TRBJ1-2, with a tentative D call TRBD1 (5 bases). Trimming took 4 bases from V and 6 from J, leaving 15 bases between them. The CDR3 is made up of 14 amino acids. Germline lookup yields CDR1 LGHDT and CDR2 YNNKEL (reference sequence). CDR3 sequence: CASSRAGGDDGYTF. The CDR3 DNA sequence: TGTGCCAGCAGCCGCGCGGGGGGTGATGATGGCTACACCTTC.

J is TRBJ2-1 and V is TRBV10-3, with 11 bases lining up with TRBD1. Germline loops: CDR1 ENHRY, CDR2 SYGVKD. The J segment lost 6 bases and the V segment lost 6 bases, leaving 1 base of the junction unmatched. There are 13 residues in the CDR3. The CDR3 protein is CAIRGTGGNEQFF. In nucleotides, the CDR3 is TGTGCCATCAGGGGGACAGGGGGCAATGAGCAGTTCTTC.

This chain uses TRBV2 with TRBJ2-7; weak D call: TRBD2 (5 bases). Trimming removed 5 bases from V and 3 bases from J, with 17 bases in between. The CDR3 has 15 residues. Germline V CDR1 and CDR2: SNHLY, FYNNEI. The chain's CDR3 is CASSSHEGRNYEQYF. The CDR3 DNA follows: TGTGCCAGCAGTTCCCATGAGGGAAGGAACTACGAGCAGTACTTC.

The chain joins TRBV7-3 to TRBJ2-1; D is possibly TRBD1 (5 bases). Looked up from germline, CDR1 is SGHTA and CDR2 is FQGTGA. This CDR3 is built from 15 residues. The V end lost 5 bases, the J end lost 7 bases, and 18 bases lay between the germline ends. CDR3 nucleotides: TGTGCCAGCAGCCTGAGGAGCCAAGGGGTGAATGAGCAGTTCTTC. Translating gives CASSLRSQGVNEQFF.